This TCR beta chain was identified in a study of blood T cell repertoires in COVID-19. Assay used: immunoSEQ multiplex PCR; TCRdb lists only in-frame clones, some missing. The sample holds about 400,000 clones, about 89% seen once. Germline CDR1 is SGHAT and CDR2 is FQNNGV. With V trimmed by 1 base and J by 7 bases, 10 bases remained unmatched. The length of the CDR3 is 16 residues. Sequenced: peripheral blood. The TCR was taken from a man aged 35 to 55 with acute or convalescent COVID-19. The rearrangement links TRBV11-2 to TRBJ2-7, with 10 bases that match TRBD1. CDR3 nucleotide sequence: TGTGCCAGCAGCTTAGGAGGGACAGGGGCCCTGAGAGAGCAGTACTTC. Translated, it gives CASSLGGTGALREQYF. Supplemented by reference TRBV11-2 and TRBJ2-7, the full variable domain reads EAGVAQSPRYKIIEKRQSVAFWCNPISGHATLYWYQQILGQGPKLLIQFQNNGVVDDSQLPKDRFSAERLKGVDSTLKIQPAKLEDSAVYLCASSLGGTGALREQYFGPGTRLTVT.